The sequence of this T cell receptor beta chain was determined in a study of cytomegalovirus exposure and HLA in healthy donors (dated by TCRdb to about 2017). For the wider study: A later analysis indicated that the 90 to 150 validation repertoires were generated on the platform also employed for the roughly 720 repertoires of the first cohort. The aim of the study was to test whether cataloging public T cell receptors could identify signatures of past pathogen exposure. Along with the approximately 700-subject first cohort, a separate validation cohort of over a hundred different subjects was used. High-throughput TCR immunosequencing, statistical association of individual TCRs with disease status, and machine learning were combined to predict cytomegalovirus infection status. Summary of the overall study and its limitations: Three of the identified cytomegalovirus-associated TCR beta chains were confirmed in vitro to be specific for cytomegalovirus antigens. In both the original and validation cohorts, the classifier was reported to diagnose cytomegalovirus status with high specificity and sensitivity. Subsequent analysis determined that TCRs grouped into clusters in the first cohort also showed a tendency toward co-occurrence across the 130 or so validation repertoires, and about 93% of cluster scores exceeded 0. It was suggested by the authors that the approach could potentially be generalized to other disease states and immunological phenotypes. The study listed approximately 150 TCR beta chains as associated with cytomegalovirus. A later analysis lacked HLA typing for the validation cohort, so it scored co-occurrence in that cohort across all 130 or so repertoires. Most TCR sequences were observed very rarely across donors, whereas some public TCRs were present in many individuals.

Libraries were prepared through the immunoSEQ multiplex PCR assay. For the original study's pipeline: To diagnose cytomegalovirus status from the catalog of TCR beta chain sequences, a statistical classification framework was built. The immuneACCESS repertoire file appears here via TCRdb, limited to in-frame rearrangements. These files lack a portion of the clones; in checked studies, under half of the deficit traces to unresolved V genes, and the cause of the others is not known. From that table come the V and J calls and clone size; the DNA was used to work out D and trimming. Across this sample there are 150,000 to 200,000 clones, with around 85% seen only once. 16% of the sample lies in the top ten. Details on this clone: No cognate antigen has been identified for it. Qualities for individual bases were not recorded, and no much larger clone is one base off.

Separate from the roughly 650-subject first cohort, the validation cohort of some 130 subjects was the group to which the donors belonged. The germline V gene supplies CDR1 SGHDT and CDR2 YYEEEE. V is reduced by 3 bases and J by 7 bases, leaving a spacing of 11 bases between them. From the cysteine up to the phenylalanine, the CDR3 has a length of 13 residues. Only the CDR3 DNA is retained, 39 bases long and in frame from the first base. The V and J segments used are TRBV5-6 and TRBJ2-1, and perhaps TRBD1 as D gene, on 6 matching bases. Sequencing used PBMCs. This receptor was obtained from a young man in good health and CMV-seropositive. The CDR3 region has the sequence CASSWTRGNEQFF. The bases read TGTGCCAGCAGCTGGACCAGGGGAAATGAGCAGTTCTTC.